Presented here are 2 T cell receptor beta chains from one specimen sequenced in a study of CD8 T cells in Susac syndrome (dated by TCRdb to about 2019). Library construction relied on the immunoSEQ multiplex PCR assay. RNA was extracted using the RNeasy kit, and about 0.45 to 1 microgram was reverse transcribed with random hexamers. TCRdb handled the public reads itself, with Q25 trimming in fastp and clone calling in MiXCR, and kept productive beta chains. All rows with the same CDR3 protein become a single entry with the most common DNA and genes. The sample table records under 200,000 distinct CDR3 sequences; approximately 95% of these occur just once. Around 0.12% of the sample is taken by the ten largest. The sequenced sample was CD4+ T cells from PBMCs. These receptors were collected from a human donor with Susac syndrome.

The rearrangement links TRBV5-4 to TRBJ1-1, with D possibly being TRBD1 (6 bases). V was shortened by 0 bases and J by 8 bases, with 11 bases between the two germline ends. The germline V gene encodes CDR1 SGHNT and CDR2 YYREEE (reference sequence). CDR3 length equals 13 residues. CDR3 region: CASSLARDREAFF. CDR3 in DNA: TGTGCCAGCAGCTTGGCCCGCGACAGGGAAGCTTTCTTT.

The J gene is TRBJ1-1, the V gene TRBV7-6, with a possible D match to TRBD1 (6 bases). This CDR3 is built from 15 residues. V lost 3 bases, J lost 1 base, and 12 bases lay in between. Per germline, CDR1 SGHVS and CDR2 FNYEAQ. The CDR3 loop is CASSLAGTPNTEAFF. Written as DNA, the CDR3 is TGTGCCAGCAGCTTGGCGGGGACACCGAACACTGAAGCTTTCTTT.